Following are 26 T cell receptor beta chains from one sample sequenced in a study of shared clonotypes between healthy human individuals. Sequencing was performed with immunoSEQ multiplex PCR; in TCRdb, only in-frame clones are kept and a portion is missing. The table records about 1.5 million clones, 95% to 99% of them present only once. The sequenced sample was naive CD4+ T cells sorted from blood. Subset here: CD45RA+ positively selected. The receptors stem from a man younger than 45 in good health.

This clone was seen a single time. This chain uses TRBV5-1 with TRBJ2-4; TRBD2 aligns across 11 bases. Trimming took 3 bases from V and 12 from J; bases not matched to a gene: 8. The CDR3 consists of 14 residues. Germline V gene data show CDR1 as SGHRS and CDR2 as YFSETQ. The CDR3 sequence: CASSSPGLAESQYF. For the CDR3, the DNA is TGCGCCAGCAGCTCTCCGGGACTAGCGGAGTCTCAGTACTTC.

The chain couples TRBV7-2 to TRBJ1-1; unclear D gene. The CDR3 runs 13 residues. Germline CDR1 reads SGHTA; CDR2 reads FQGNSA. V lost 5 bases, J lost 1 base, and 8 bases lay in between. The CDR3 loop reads CASSTDPNTEAFF. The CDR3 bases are TGTGCCAGCAGCACGGACCCGAACACTGAAGCTTTCTTT. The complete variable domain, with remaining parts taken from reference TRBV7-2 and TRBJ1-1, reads GAGVSQSPSNKVTEKGKDVELRCDPISGHTALYWYRQSLGQGLEFLIYFQGNSAPDKSGLPSDRFSAERTGGSVSTLTIQRTQQEDSAVYLCASSTDPNTEAFFGQGTRLTVV.

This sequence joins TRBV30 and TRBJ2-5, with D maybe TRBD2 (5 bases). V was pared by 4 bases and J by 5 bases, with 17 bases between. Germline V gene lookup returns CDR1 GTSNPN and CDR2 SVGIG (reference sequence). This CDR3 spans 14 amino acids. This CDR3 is CAWNGDDSGETQYF. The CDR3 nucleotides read TGTGCCTGGAACGGGGATGACTCGGGGGAGACCCAGTACTTC.

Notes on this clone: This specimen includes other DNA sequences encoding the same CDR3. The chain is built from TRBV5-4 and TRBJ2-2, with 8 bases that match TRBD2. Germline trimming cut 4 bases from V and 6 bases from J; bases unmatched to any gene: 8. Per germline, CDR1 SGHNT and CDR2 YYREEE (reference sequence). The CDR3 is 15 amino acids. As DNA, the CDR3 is TGTGCCAGCAGCCTTATCGGGAGGGCCGCCGGGGAGCTGTTTTTT. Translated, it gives CASSLIGRAAGELFF.

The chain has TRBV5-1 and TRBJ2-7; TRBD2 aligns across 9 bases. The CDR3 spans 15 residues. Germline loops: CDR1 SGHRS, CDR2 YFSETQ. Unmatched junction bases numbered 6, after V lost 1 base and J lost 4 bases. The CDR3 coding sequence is TGCGCCAGCAGCTTGCCTAGCGGGACAAAATACGAGCAGTACTTC. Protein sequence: CASSLPSGTKYEQYF. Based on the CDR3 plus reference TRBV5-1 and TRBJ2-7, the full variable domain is KAGVTQTPRYLIKTRGQQVTLSCSPISGHRSVSWYQQTPGQGLQFLFEYFSETQRNKGNFPGRFSGRQFSNSRSEMNVSTLELGDSALYLCASSLPSGTKYEQYFGPGTRLTVT.

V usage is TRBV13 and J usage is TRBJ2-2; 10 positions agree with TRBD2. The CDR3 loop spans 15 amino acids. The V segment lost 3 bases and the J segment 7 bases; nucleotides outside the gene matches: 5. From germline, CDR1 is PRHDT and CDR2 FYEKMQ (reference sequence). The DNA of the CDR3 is TGTGCCAGCAGCTTCCGGACTAGCGGCGGCGGGGAGCTGTTTTTT. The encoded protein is CASSFRTSGGGELFF. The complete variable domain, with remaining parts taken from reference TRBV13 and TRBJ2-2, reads AAGVIQSPRHLIKEKRETATLKCYPIPRHDTVYWYQQGPGQDPQFLISFYEKMQSDKGSIPDRFSAQQFSDYHSELNMSSLELGDSALYFCASSFRTSGGGELFFGEGSRLTVL.

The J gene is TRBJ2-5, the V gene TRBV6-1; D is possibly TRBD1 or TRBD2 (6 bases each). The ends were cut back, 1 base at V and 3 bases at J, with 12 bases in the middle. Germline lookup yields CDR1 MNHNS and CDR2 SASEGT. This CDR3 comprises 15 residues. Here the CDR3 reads CASSEDGGRKETQYF. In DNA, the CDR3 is TGTGCCAGCAGTGAAGATGGGGGGCGAAAAGAGACCCAGTACTTC.

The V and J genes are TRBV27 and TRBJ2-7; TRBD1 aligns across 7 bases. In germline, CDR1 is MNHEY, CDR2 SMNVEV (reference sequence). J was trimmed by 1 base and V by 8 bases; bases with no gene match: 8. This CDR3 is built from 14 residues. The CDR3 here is CASGDTGVSYEQYF. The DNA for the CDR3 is TGTGCCAGCGGCGACACAGGGGTTTCCTACGAGCAGTACTTC.

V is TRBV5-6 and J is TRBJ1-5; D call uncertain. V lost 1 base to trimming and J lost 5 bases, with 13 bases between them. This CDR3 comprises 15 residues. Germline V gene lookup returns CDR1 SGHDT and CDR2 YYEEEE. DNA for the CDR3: TGTGCCAGCAGCTTGATCGGGGAGGTGGATCAGCCCCAGCATTTT. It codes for CASSLIGEVDQPQHF.

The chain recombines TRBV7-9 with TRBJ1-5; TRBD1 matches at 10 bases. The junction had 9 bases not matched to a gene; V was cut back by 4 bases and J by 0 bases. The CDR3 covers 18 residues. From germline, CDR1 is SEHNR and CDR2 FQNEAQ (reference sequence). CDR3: CASSSGTGVGYSNQPQHF. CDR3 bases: TGTGCCAGCAGCTCCGGGACAGGGGTCGGATATAGCAATCAGCCCCAGCATTTT.

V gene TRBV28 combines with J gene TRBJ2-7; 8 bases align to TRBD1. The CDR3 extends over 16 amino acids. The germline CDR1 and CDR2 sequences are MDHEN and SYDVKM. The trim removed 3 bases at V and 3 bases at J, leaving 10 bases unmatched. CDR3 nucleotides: TGTGCCAGCAGTTTCCCATCAGGGGGCGTAGTCTACGAGCAGTACTTC. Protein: CASSFPSGGVVYEQYF.

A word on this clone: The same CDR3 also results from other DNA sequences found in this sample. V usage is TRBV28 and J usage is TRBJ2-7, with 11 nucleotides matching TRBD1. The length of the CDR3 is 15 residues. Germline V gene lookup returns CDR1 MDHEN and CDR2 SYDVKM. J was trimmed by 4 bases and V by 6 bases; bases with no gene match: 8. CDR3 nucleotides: TGTGCCAGCAGCCTGGGGAGGGACAGGGGGTACGAGCAGTACTTC. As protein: CASSLGRDRGYEQYF.

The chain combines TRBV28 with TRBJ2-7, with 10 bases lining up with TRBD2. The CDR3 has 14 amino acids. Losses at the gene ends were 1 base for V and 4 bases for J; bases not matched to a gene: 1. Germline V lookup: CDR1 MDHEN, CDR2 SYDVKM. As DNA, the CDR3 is TGTGCCAGCAGTTTATCAGCGGGAGGGTACGAGCAGTACTTC. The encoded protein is CASSLSAGGYEQYF.

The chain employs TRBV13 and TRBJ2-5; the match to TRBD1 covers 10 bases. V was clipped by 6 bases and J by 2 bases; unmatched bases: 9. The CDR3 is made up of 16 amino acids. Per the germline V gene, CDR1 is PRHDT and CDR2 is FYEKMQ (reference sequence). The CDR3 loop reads CASSRPRDRGQETQYF. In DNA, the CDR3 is TGTGCCAGCAGTCGACCCCGGGACAGGGGACAAGAGACCCAGTACTTC.

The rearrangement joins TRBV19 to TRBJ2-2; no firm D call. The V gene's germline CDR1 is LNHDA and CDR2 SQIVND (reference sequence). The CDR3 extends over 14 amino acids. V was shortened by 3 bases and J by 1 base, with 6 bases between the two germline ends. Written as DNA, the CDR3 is TGTGCCAGTAGTATTCTCAGGAACACCGGGGAGCTGTTTTTT. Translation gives CASSILRNTGELFF.

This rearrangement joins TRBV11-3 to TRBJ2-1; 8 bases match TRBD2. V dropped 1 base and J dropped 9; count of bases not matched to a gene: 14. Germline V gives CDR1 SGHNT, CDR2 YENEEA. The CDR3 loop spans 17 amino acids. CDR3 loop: CASSLALSGSAGGEQFF. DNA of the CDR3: TGTGCCAGCAGCTTAGCCTTAAGCGGGAGCGCCGGGGGTGAGCAGTTCTTC.

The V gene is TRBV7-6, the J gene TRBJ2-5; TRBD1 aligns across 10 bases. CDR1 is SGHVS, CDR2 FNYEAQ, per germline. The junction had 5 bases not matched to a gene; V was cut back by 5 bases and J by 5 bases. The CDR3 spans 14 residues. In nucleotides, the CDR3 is TGTGCCAGCAGCGTTGGGACAGGGGTCGAGACCCAGTACTTC. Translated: CASSVGTGVETQYF.

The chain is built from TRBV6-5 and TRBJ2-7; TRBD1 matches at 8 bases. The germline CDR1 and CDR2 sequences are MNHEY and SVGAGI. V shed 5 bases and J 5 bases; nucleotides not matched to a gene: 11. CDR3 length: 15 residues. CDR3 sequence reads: CASSPTGAVYHEQYF. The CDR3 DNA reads TGTGCCAGCAGTCCGACAGGGGCCGTTTATCACGAGCAGTACTTC.

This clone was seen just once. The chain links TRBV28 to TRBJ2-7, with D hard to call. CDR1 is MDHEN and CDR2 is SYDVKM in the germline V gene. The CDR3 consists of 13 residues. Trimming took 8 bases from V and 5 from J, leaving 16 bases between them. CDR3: CASLPRWVHEQYF. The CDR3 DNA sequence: TGTGCCAGCCTGCCTCGATGGGTCCACGAGCAGTACTTC.

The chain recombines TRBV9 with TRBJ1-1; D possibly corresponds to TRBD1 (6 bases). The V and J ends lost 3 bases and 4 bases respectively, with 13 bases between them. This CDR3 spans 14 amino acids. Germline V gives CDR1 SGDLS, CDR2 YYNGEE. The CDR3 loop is CASSARTVGTEAFF. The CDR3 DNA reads TGTGCCAGCAGCGCCCGGACAGTCGGCACTGAAGCTTTCTTT.

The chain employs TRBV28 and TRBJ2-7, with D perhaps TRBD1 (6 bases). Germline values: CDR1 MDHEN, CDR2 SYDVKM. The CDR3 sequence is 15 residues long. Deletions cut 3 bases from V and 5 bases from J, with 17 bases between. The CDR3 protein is CASSFGYRATHEQYF. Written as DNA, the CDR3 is TGTGCCAGCAGTTTTGGATACAGGGCTACACACGAGCAGTACTTC. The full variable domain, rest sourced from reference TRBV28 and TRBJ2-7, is DVKVTQSSRYLVKRTGEKVFLECVQDMDHENMFWYRQDPGLGLRLIYFSYDVKMKEKGDIPEGYSVSREKKERFSLILESASTNQTSMYLCASSFGYRATHEQYFGPGTRLTVT.

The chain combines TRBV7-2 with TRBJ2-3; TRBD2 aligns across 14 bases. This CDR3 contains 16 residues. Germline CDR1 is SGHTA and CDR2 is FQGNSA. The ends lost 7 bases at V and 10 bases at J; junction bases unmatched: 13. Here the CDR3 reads CASTLAPGLAGVAQYF. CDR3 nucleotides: TGTGCCAGCACCCTAGCCCCGGGACTAGCGGGAGTCGCGCAGTATTTT.

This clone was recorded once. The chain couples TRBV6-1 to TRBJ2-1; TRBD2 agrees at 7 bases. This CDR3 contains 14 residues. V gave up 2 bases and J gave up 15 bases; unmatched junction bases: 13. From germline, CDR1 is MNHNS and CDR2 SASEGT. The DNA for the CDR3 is TGTGCCAGCAGTGAATCTTCGGGCGGGCGGGAGAGGTTCTTC. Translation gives CASSESSGGRERFF.

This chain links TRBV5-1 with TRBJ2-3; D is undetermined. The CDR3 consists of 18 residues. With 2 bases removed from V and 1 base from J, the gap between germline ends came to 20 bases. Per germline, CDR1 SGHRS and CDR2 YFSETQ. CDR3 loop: CASSFNPAEKGGTDTQYF. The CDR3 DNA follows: TGCGCCAGCAGCTTCAACCCCGCCGAGAAGGGTGGCACAGATACGCAGTATTTT. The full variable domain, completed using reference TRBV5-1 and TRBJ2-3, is KAGVTQTPRYLIKTRGQQVTLSCSPISGHRSVSWYQQTPGQGLQFLFEYFSETQRNKGNFPGRFSGRQFSNSRSEMNVSTLELGDSALYLCASSFNPAEKGGTDTQYFGPGTRLTVL.

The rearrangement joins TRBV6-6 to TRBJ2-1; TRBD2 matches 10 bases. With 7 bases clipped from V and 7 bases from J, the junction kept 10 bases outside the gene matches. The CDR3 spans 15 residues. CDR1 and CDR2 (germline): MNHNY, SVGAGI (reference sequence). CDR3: CASTLLAGYGNEQFF. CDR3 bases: TGTGCCAGCACCCTACTAGCGGGATATGGGAATGAGCAGTTCTTC.

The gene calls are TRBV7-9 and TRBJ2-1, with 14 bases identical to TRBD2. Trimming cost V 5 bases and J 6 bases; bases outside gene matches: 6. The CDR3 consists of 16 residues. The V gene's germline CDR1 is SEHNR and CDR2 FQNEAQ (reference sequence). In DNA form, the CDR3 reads TGTGCCAGCAGCCCTGGGACTAGCGGGAGTCTCAATGAGCAGTTCTTC. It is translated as CASSPGTSGSLNEQFF.